The 30 T cell receptor beta chains below were found in one sample sequenced in a study of CD8 T cells in ankylosing spondylitis. Study results and limitations: Characteristic of ankylosing spondylitis blood, it appeared, was a TCR beta motif comprising several highly homologous variants.

In TCRdb, the 5' RACE reads were re-called with MiXCR into one record per CDR3 protein. Among some 220,000 distinct CDR3 sequences listed, 6% to 8% were seen once. No antigen is known for these receptors. Sequencing input: blood, either unsorted or a sorted T cell fraction (not recorded which). Receptors originate from a male donor with ankylosing spondylitis.

The CDR3 nucleotides read TGTGCCATCAGTGCCCCCCTCAGCGGGGGGCGAGAATCCACAGATACGCAGTATTTT. This gives the protein CAISAPLSGGRESTDTQYF. This chain links TRBV10-3 with TRBJ2-3; TRBD2 agrees at 9 bases. The CDR3 consists of 19 residues. Germline V CDR1 and CDR2: ENHRY, SYGVKD. V was clipped by 4 bases and J by 2 bases; unmatched bases: 16.

This clonotype occurred many times. The chain uses TRBV11-1 and TRBJ2-3; the D gene is possibly TRBD2 (6 bases). The CDR3 extends over 15 amino acids. The V gene lost 2 bases and the J gene lost 6 bases, with 15 bases spanning the gap. Germline CDR1 SGHAT, CDR2 FQDESV (reference sequence). CDR3 in amino acids: CASSLWDSSGDTQYF. CDR3 sequence (DNA): TGTGCCAGCAGCTTATGGGACTCAAGTGGGGATACGCAGTATTTT. Supplemented by reference TRBV11-1 and TRBJ2-3, the full variable domain reads EAEVAQSPRYKITEKSQAVAFWCDPISGHATLYWYRQILGQGPELLVQFQDESVVDDSQLPKDRFSAERLKGVDSTLKIQPAELGDSAMYLCASSLWDSSGDTQYFGPGTRLTVL.

A few counts support this clonotype. The chain has TRBV29-1 and TRBJ2-1; TRBD2 might be the D (6 bases). Trimming shortened V by 7 bases and J by 6 bases, and 13 bases separated the two germline ends. The germline CDR1 and CDR2 sequences are SQVTM and ANQGSEA. This CDR3 spans 12 amino acids. CDR3 nucleotide sequence: TGCAGCGGCCGACTAGGGGCCAATGAGCAGTTCTTC. It translates to CSGRLGANEQFF.

This clonotype has at least ten counts. V and J are TRBV7-8 and TRBJ1-1; D remains ambiguous. Per the germline V gene, CDR1 is SGHVS and CDR2 is FQNEAQ. The CDR3 runs 14 residues. V lost 3 bases to trimming and J lost 0 bases, with 8 bases between them. The chain's CDR3 is CASSFFAMNTEAFF. CDR3 DNA sequence: TGTGCCAGCAGCTTTTTTGCTATGAACACTGAAGCTTTCTTT. The full variable domain, completed using reference TRBV7-8 and TRBJ1-1, is GAGVSQSPRYKVAKRGQDVALRCDPISGHVSLFWYQQALGQGPEFLTYFQNEAQLDKSGLPSDRFFAERPEGSVSTLKIQRTQQEDSAVYLCASSFFAMNTEAFFGQGTRLTVV.

The chain has TRBV7-9 and TRBJ2-3; TRBD2 matches at 9 bases. The ends lost 6 bases at V and 4 bases at J; junction bases unmatched: 11. The CDR3 consists of 16 residues. Germline V gene lookup returns CDR1 SEHNR and CDR2 FQNEAQ (reference sequence). CDR3 DNA sequence: TGTGCCAGCAGGGAAATAGCGGGAGATAACGCAGATACGCAGTATTTT. Residues: CASREIAGDNADTQYF.

This clonotype has ten or more counts. The chain joins TRBV7-9 to TRBJ2-5, with D uncertain. The germline gives CDR1 SEHNR, CDR2 FQNEAQ (reference sequence). Trimming removed 2 bases at V and 4 bases at J, with 2 bases between. The CDR3 has 11 residues. The chain's CDR3 is CASSLTETQYF. The DNA for the CDR3 is TGTGCCAGCAGCTTAACAGAGACCCAGTACTTC.

This clonotype was counted many times. V gene TRBV27 combines with J gene TRBJ2-7; TRBD1 agrees at 11 bases. This CDR3 has 14 residues. The germline V gene encodes CDR1 MNHEY and CDR2 SMNVEV (reference sequence). Germline trimming cut 4 bases from V and 6 bases from J; bases unmatched to any gene: 5. The CDR3 sequence: CASSSGQGAGEQYF. In nucleotides, the CDR3 is TGTGCCAGCAGTTCCGGACAGGGGGCGGGCGAGCAGTACTTC.

This clonotype was seen at least ten times. J is TRBJ1-2 and V is TRBV7-9; D call uncertain. Trimming pared 5 bases from V and 5 bases from J, leaving 18 bases between. The CDR3 extends over 15 amino acids. In germline, CDR1 is SEHNR, CDR2 FQNEAQ (reference sequence). In DNA, the CDR3 is TGTGCCAGCAGCATCGGACTCTACGGAGGGTATGGCTACACCTTC. Its translation is CASSIGLYGGYGYTF.

Ten or more counts support this clonotype. The V call is TRBV6-5, the J call TRBJ2-6, with D unresolved. V lost 4 bases and J 0 bases, leaving 13 bases between the germline ends. CDR3 size: 17 residues. The germline gives CDR1 MNHEY, CDR2 SVGAGI. CDR3 in amino acids: CASSFKGLDSGANVLTF. DNA for the CDR3: TGTGCCAGCAGTTTCAAGGGCCTCGACTCTGGGGCCAACGTCCTGACTTTC.

This clonotype was counted ten times or more. The chain recombines TRBV7-9 with TRBJ2-5; D gene uncertain. The V gene lost 2 bases and the J gene lost 5 bases, with 9 bases spanning the gap. CDR1 and CDR2 from the germline V gene are SEHNR and FQNEAQ (reference sequence). The CDR3 sequence is 13 residues long. The CDR3 coding sequence is TGTGCCAGCAGCTTAAAAGTAATGGAGACCCAGTACTTC. Its translation is CASSLKVMETQYF. Based on the CDR3 plus reference TRBV7-9 and TRBJ2-5, the full variable domain is DTGVSQNPRHKITKRGQNVTFRCDPISEHNRLYWYRQTLGQGPEFLTYFQNEAQLEKSRLLSDRFSAERPKGSFSTLEIQRTEQGDSAMYLCASSLKVMETQYFGPGTRLLVL.

This clonotype was found many times. The chain uses TRBV18 and TRBJ2-2; D remains ambiguous. This CDR3 has 15 residues. V was cut by 0 bases and J by 7 bases, with 12 bases left in between. Per the germline V gene, CDR1 is KGHSH and CDR2 is LQKENI. CDR3 in amino acids: CASSPPVGHVGELFF. The CDR3 nucleotides are TGTGCCAGCTCACCACCTGTAGGTCACGTCGGGGAGCTGTTTTTT.

A few counts support this clonotype. V usage is TRBV7-9 and J usage is TRBJ2-1; D perhaps matches TRBD2 (5 bases). From germline, CDR1 is SEHNR and CDR2 FQNEAQ (reference sequence). This CDR3 has 14 amino acids. The V end lost 4 bases, the J end lost 6 bases, and 13 bases lay between the germline ends. The CDR3 loop is CASSSSSGSNEQFF. In nucleotides, the CDR3 is TGTGCCAGCAGCTCCAGCTCGGGGAGCAATGAGCAGTTCTTC. Full variable domain (missing parts from reference TRBV7-9 and TRBJ2-1): DTGVSQNPRHKITKRGQNVTFRCDPISEHNRLYWYRQTLGQGPEFLTYFQNEAQLEKSRLLSDRFSAERPKGSFSTLEIQRTEQGDSAMYLCASSSSSGSNEQFFGPGTRLTVL.

Many counts were recorded for this clonotype. The chain has TRBV5-1 and TRBJ2-1; 7 bases are shared with TRBD1. J gave up 5 bases and V 1 base, and 3 bases lay outside the gene matches. The CDR3 totals 14 residues. In germline, CDR1 is SGHRS, CDR2 YFSETQ. The CDR3 nucleotides are TGCGCCAGCAGCTTGTGGGACAGTCACAATGAGCAGTTCTTC. Translating it yields CASSLWDSHNEQFF.

The CDR3 sequence: CASSYQGHRTDTQYF. The CDR3 DNA reads TGTGCCAGCAGTTACCAGGGCCATAGAACAGATACGCAGTATTTT. The chain combines TRBV6-2 or TRBV6-3 with TRBJ2-3; D is perhaps TRBD1 (5 bases). The V gene lost 2 bases and the J gene lost 3 bases, with 12 bases spanning the gap. Germline V gene lookup returns CDR1 MNHEY and CDR2 SVGEGT. The CDR3 has 15 amino acids.

This clonotype has more than one count but fewer than ten. V and J are TRBV4-2 and TRBJ1-1, with D hard to call. Germline CDR1 reads LGHNA; CDR2 reads YNFKEQ. The CDR3 spans 13 residues. The V gene lost 1 base and the J gene lost 3 bases, with 6 bases spanning the gap. The CDR3 DNA reads TGTGCCAGCAGCCAAGGGATTCACACTGAAGCTTTCTTT. Encoded protein: CASSQGIHTEAFF.

This clonotype was observed many times. The V and J genes are TRBV9 and TRBJ2-7, with D hard to call. Trimming took 5 bases from V and 5 from J, leaving 11 bases between them. CDR1 and CDR2 from the germline V gene are SGDLS and YYNGEE. This CDR3 contains 12 residues. CDR3 loop: CASSQEGNEQYF. The CDR3 region has the DNA TGTGCCAGCAGTCAGGAAGGTAACGAGCAGTACTTC. Full variable domain (remainder filled in from reference TRBV9 and TRBJ2-7): DSGVTQTPKHLITATGQRVTLRCSPRSGDLSVYWYQQSLDQGLQFLIQYYNGEERAKGNILERFSAQQFPDLHSELNLSSLELGDSALYFCASSQEGNEQYFGPGTRLTVT.

This clonotype was recorded many times. The chain uses TRBV4-1 and TRBJ2-3, with 8 bases matching TRBD2. The CDR3 contains 16 residues. Germline V gene lookup returns CDR1 MGHRA and CDR2 YSYEKL. The V and J ends lost 4 bases and 1 base, in that order; junction bases with no gene match: 7. This CDR3 is CASSLTSGARTDTQYF. The CDR3 DNA is TGCGCCAGCAGCCTCACTAGCGGAGCCCGCACAGATACGCAGTATTTT.

This clonotype has ten or more counts. V gene TRBV7-9 combines with J gene TRBJ2-7; D not certain. Trimming cost V 3 bases and J 5 bases, with 8 bases left between them. The germline V gene has CDR1 SEHNR and CDR2 FQNEAQ (reference sequence). The CDR3 is 12 amino acids. The CDR3 spells CASSFGPNEQYF. CDR3 in DNA: TGTGCCAGCAGCTTCGGCCCGAACGAGCAGTACTTC.

This clonotype has a count of ten or more. This chain links TRBV29-1 with TRBJ1-2; 12 nucleotides line up with TRBD1. With V trimmed by 1 base and J by 6 bases, 3 bases remained unmatched. This CDR3 comprises 14 residues. Germline loops: CDR1 SQVTM, CDR2 ANQGSEA. DNA for the CDR3: TGCAGCGTTGAAGGTGGGACAGGGGGCGATGGCTACACCTTC. The encoded protein is CSVEGGTGGDGYTF.

This clonotype was picked up many times. This rearrangement joins TRBV5-6 to TRBJ2-7; 7 nucleotides align to TRBD1. The junction had 16 bases not matched to a gene; V was cut back by 3 bases and J by 7 bases. The CDR3 is made up of 16 amino acids. CDR1 is SGHDT, CDR2 YYEEEE, per germline. The CDR3 DNA sequence: TGTGCCAGCAGCTCCAGATTGGGACAGTCGAAGAGAGAGCAGTACTTC. Translated, it gives CASSSRLGQSKREQYF.

This clonotype was seen repeatedly, ten times or more. The V call is TRBV2, the J call TRBJ1-1; D possibly corresponds to TRBD1 (6 bases). Germline CDR1 reads SNHLY; CDR2 reads FYNNEI. The V and J ends lost 7 bases and 1 base respectively, with 10 bases between them. The CDR3 covers 13 residues. The CDR3 sequence: CASKQGRNTEAFF. In nucleotides, the CDR3 is TGTGCCAGCAAACAGGGTCGGAACACTGAAGCTTTCTTT.

In this sample, this clonotype turned up many times. The genes are TRBV7-6 and TRBJ1-5, with 9 bases identical to TRBD1. From germline, CDR1 is SGHVS and CDR2 FNYEAQ. V shed 0 bases and J 7 bases; nucleotides not matched to a gene: 7. This CDR3 contains 16 residues. DNA for the CDR3: TGTGCCAGCAGCTTAGCGCTCGGGACAGGGTTGCAGCCCCAGCATTTT. Translating it yields CASSLALGTGLQPQHF.

J is TRBJ1-1 and V is TRBV18; 10 bases align to TRBD1. This CDR3 has 16 amino acids. After removal of 3 bases from V and 7 bases from J, the junction contained 11 bases not matched to a gene. Per germline, CDR1 KGHSH and CDR2 LQKENI. CDR3 region: CASSPRTGGLPFEAFF. CDR3 coding DNA: TGTGCCAGCTCACCTAGGACAGGGGGTCTACCTTTTGAAGCTTTCTTT.

This chain links TRBV29-1 with TRBJ1-5; a possible D gene is TRBD1 (6 bases). The CDR3 extends over 13 amino acids. Trimming stripped 4 bases from V and 4 bases from J, with 11 bases between. Germline V gene lookup returns CDR1 SQVTM and CDR2 ANQGSEA. CDR3 nucleotide sequence: TGCAGCGTTGCCCTACAGGGAAATCAGCCCCAGCATTTT. Its translation: CSVALQGNQPQHF.

This clonotype was counted between two and nine times. The V and J genes are TRBV6-5 and TRBJ2-3, with D unresolved. V was cut by 0 bases and J by 5 bases, with 21 bases left in between. Germline CDR1 and CDR2: MNHEY and SVGAGI. This CDR3 comprises 18 residues. The chain's CDR3 is CASSYSLPSAPRRDTQYF. The CDR3 coding sequence is TGTGCCAGCAGTTACTCGTTACCCAGTGCCCCAAGGCGAGATACGCAGTATTTT.

In its sample, this clonotype was seen many times. This chain links TRBV11-2 with TRBJ2-7; 7 nucleotides agree with TRBD2. Trimming removed 5 bases from V and 5 bases from J; junction bases left unmatched: 3. The CDR3 consists of 12 residues. Per germline, CDR1 SGHAT and CDR2 FQNNGV. CDR3 nucleotide sequence: TGTGCCAGCAGCCCCGGGACTAACGAGCAGTACTTC. Protein: CASSPGTNEQYF.

This clonotype has more than one count but fewer than ten. CDR3 in amino acids: CSVAWTGAAYEQYF. In nucleotides, the CDR3 is TGCAGCGTCGCCTGGACAGGGGCGGCCTACGAGCAGTACTTC. This chain joins TRBV29-1 and TRBJ2-7; 9 bases agree with TRBD1. The CDR3 is 14 amino acids. The germline V gene encodes CDR1 SQVTM and CDR2 ANQGSEA. V gave up 6 bases and J gave up 2 bases; unmatched junction bases: 8.

This clonotype was seen at least ten times. This sequence joins TRBV7-2 and TRBJ2-7; 7 bases are shared with TRBD2. Per germline, CDR1 SGHTA and CDR2 FQGNSA. J gave up 2 bases and V 5 bases, and 6 bases lay outside the gene matches. There are 14 residues in the CDR3. CDR3 nucleotides: TGTGCCAGCAGCCTCCTAGCGGATGCCTACGAGCAGTACTTC. The encoded protein is CASSLLADAYEQYF.

J is TRBJ2-1 and V is TRBV20-1, with 10 bases lining up with TRBD1. Germline V gene lookup returns CDR1 DFQATT and CDR2 SNEGSKA (reference sequence). The junction had 7 bases not matched to a gene; V was cut back by 4 bases and J by 4 bases. The CDR3 consists of 15 residues. CDR3 nucleotide sequence: TGCAGTGCTACCCACGGGACAGGGGTTTACAATGAGCAGTTCTTC. Amino acids: CSATHGTGVYNEQFF.

The rearrangement links TRBV7-6 to TRBJ2-3; D gene unclear. V was cut by 5 bases and J by 2 bases, with 11 bases left in between. Germline assignment: CDR1 SGHVS and CDR2 FNYEAQ. The CDR3 contains 14 residues. The CDR3 nucleotides are TGTGCCAGCAGCATCGGTGGTTACACAGATACGCAGTATTTT. As protein: CASSIGGYTDTQYF.